These T cell receptor beta chains were read from a single sample in a study of identical twins. TCRdb independently ran MiXCR on the 5' RACE reads; one entry per CDR3 protein. The sample carries fewer than 900,000 distinct CDR3 sequences, over 20% recorded once. This same sample was also taken into another study, of T cells expressing NK-cell markers.

Material: PBMCs. The origin of the receptors is a woman between 18 and 30 years old in good health. Each CDR3 is given with its conserved first and last residue. D genes are given only for firm matches. The size of a clone is reported for some rows only, either as once, few or many, or as a class for expanded clones.

d_call clone_size j_call v_call cdr3_nt cdr3_aa
TRBD2 many TRBJ2-7 TRBV20-1 TGCAGTGCTAGAGATCAGACAGGGACTAGCGGGACTTGGTACGAGCAGTACTTC CSARDQTGTSGTWYEQYF
. few TRBJ2-2 TRBV20-1 TGCAGTGCTAGAACCCCCGTTAACACCGGGGAGCTGTTTTTT CSARTPVNTGELFF
. . TRBJ1-5 TRBV20-1 TGCAGTGCTAGGGTGCAGCCCAATCAGCCCCAGCATTTT CSARVQPNQPQHF
. few TRBJ2-5 TRBV12-3/TRBV12-4 TGTGCCAGCACCTTGGGGTTGGGGAACCAAGAGACCCAGTACTTC CASTLGLGNQETQYF
. many TRBJ1-4 TRBV6-1 TGTGCCAGCAGCATGGGGGGTGCAACTAATGAAAAACTGTTTTTT CASSMGGATNEKLFF
. . TRBJ2-1 TRBV20-1 TGCAGTGCTAGCTGGGGGGCCAGGGACAATGAGCAGTTCTTC CSASWGARDNEQFF
. . TRBJ2-1 TRBV7-9 TGTGCCAGCAGCTTAGACCGTGCCGACAGGAGAAACAATGAGCAGTTCTTC CASSLDRADRRNNEQFF
. many TRBJ2-3 TRBV5-1 TGCGCCAGCAGCCCCTCCGGTCCCCCGTTCAAGGATACGCAGTATTTT CASSPSGPPFKDTQYF
TRBD2 . TRBJ2-7 TRBV27 TGTGCCAGCAGTTTCAAAGGACTAGCGAGCTCTCGGGAGCAGTACTTC CASSFKGLASSREQYF
. few TRBJ1-2 TRBV6-1 TGTGCCAGCGGAGTTGAAAGTGGCTATGGCTACACCTTC CASGVESGYGYTF
. few TRBJ2-7 TRBV5-1 TGCGCCAGCAGGAACTTACTCTCCTACGAGCAGTACTTC CASRNLLSYEQYF
. . TRBJ2-1 TRBV7-9 TGTGCCAGCAGCTCAGTGGGCCATGAGCAGTTCTTC CASSSVGHEQFF
TRBD2 few TRBJ2-1 TRBV2 TGTGCCAGCAAGGGGACTAGCGGGTTCAATGAGCAGTTCTTC CASKGTSGFNEQFF
. few TRBJ2-1 TRBV6-5 TGTGCCAGCAGTTACTTTGGGGGAGGCGTTTATGAGCAGTTCTTC CASSYFGGGVYEQFF
. . TRBJ1-1 TRBV7-9 TGTGCCAGCAGCTTAGGGGGGATGGGCACTGAAGCTTTCTTT CASSLGGMGTEAFF
TRBD2 few TRBJ2-2 TRBV5-5 TGTGCCAGCAGCGGGACTAGCGGGGGGACTATGGAGCTGTTTTTT CASSGTSGGTMELFF
. . TRBJ2-6 TRBV4-3 TGCGCCAGCAGCCAAGGTGTGGCCGGGGCCAACGTCCTGACTTTC CASSQGVAGANVLTF
. . TRBJ2-3 TRBV5-1 TGCGCCAGCAGCTTGACAGGGTCTCGGACAGATACGCAGTATTTT CASSLTGSRTDTQYF
. few TRBJ1-2 TRBV5-5 TGTGCCAGCAGCTTGATGGCAGGGAGCAACTATGGCTACACCTTC CASSLMAGSNYGYTF
. many TRBJ2-1 TRBV20-1 TGCAGTGTACCAGTAGGACTCTACAATGAGCAGTTCTTC CSVPVGLYNEQFF
. . TRBJ2-7 TRBV18 TGTGCCAGCTCACCGATCGGACAGACCTACGAGCAGTACTTC CASSPIGQTYEQYF
. . TRBJ2-7 TRBV6-5 TGTGCCAGCAGTTACTCGATGGGGCCAACCTACGAGCAGTACTTC CASSYSMGPTYEQYF